One and the same sample provided the 12 T cell receptor beta chains below, sequenced in a study of blood T cell repertoires in COVID-19. Repertoires were generated with immunoSEQ multiplex PCR, while TCRdb's copy carries only in-frame clones and drops some. This table has 250,000 to 350,000 clones, approximately 85% appearing once. Source material: peripheral blood. All receptors derive from a man aged 18 to 30 with active or convalescent COVID-19.

This clone was seen a single time. The J gene is TRBJ1-1, the V gene TRBV2; D is perhaps TRBD1 (6 bases). From germline, CDR1 is SNHLY and CDR2 FYNNEI. The CDR3 consists of 14 residues. V gave up 0 bases and J gave up 4 bases, with 9 bases separating them. CDR3 DNA: TGTGCCAGCAGTGAAGCAAAAGGGGGCACTGAAGCTTTCTTT. This encodes CASSEAKGGTEAFF.

The chain uses TRBV29-1 and TRBJ1-2, with a possible D match to TRBD1 (6 bases). CDR1 is SQVTM, CDR2 ANQGSEA, per germline. Between the trimmed V and J ends, which lost 7 bases and 4 bases, there was a span of 19 bases. There are 14 residues in the CDR3. The CDR3 nucleotides are TGCAGCGCTCATCCCCGGGAAGGGGGCTATGGCTACACCTTC. Amino acids: CSAHPREGGYGYTF.

V is TRBV4-1 and J is TRBJ2-3, with 10 bases matching TRBD1. V shed 1 base and J 7 bases; nucleotides not matched to a gene: 8. The CDR3 loop spans 16 amino acids. Germline V CDR1 and CDR2: MGHRA, YSYEKL. The CDR3 coding sequence is TGCGCCAGCAGCCAAGCCGGGACAGGGGTAATTTATACGCAGTATTTT. This translates into CASSQAGTGVIYTQYF.

The V gene is TRBV4-1, the J gene TRBJ2-2; 7 nucleotides agree with TRBD2. The CDR3 length is 14 residues. V shed 6 bases and J 1 base; nucleotides not matched to a gene: 2. Germline lookup yields CDR1 MGHRA and CDR2 YSYEKL. This chain's CDR3 is CASSAGVNTGELFF. Written as DNA, the CDR3 is TGCGCCAGCAGTGCGGGGGTGAACACCGGGGAGCTGTTTTTT.

The gene calls are TRBV5-6 and TRBJ2-7; maybe TRBD2 (5 bases). Trimming pared 6 bases from V and 3 bases from J, leaving 10 bases between. Germline loops: CDR1 SGHDT, CDR2 YYEEEE. CDR3 length: 12 residues. CDR3 coding DNA: TGTGCCAGCATCGGACTGGACTACGAGCAGTACTTC. As protein: CASIGLDYEQYF.

The CDR3 DNA is TGTGCCAGTAGTGCAAAGGGGGCAGTCACCGGGGAGCTGTTTTTT. Translating it yields CASSAKGAVTGELFF. The chain uses TRBV19 and TRBJ2-2, with 7 positions matching TRBD1. Trimming removed 5 bases from V and 4 bases from J; junction bases left unmatched: 7. This CDR3 region has 15 residues. Looked up from germline, CDR1 is LNHDA and CDR2 is SQIVND (reference sequence).

V and J are TRBV4-3 and TRBJ2-3; possible D gene TRBD1, 6 bases. V dropped 1 base and J dropped 0 bases, with 8 bases sitting between them. Germline CDR1 reads LGHNA; CDR2 reads YSLEER. The CDR3 has 15 amino acids. CDR3 protein: CASSQGTASTDTQYF. In DNA, the CDR3 is TGCGCCAGCAGCCAAGGGACAGCTAGCACAGATACGCAGTATTTT.

The chain uses TRBV7-2 and TRBJ2-7, with TRBD2 as a possible D gene (6 bases). The CDR3 runs 14 residues. Germline lookup yields CDR1 SGHTA and CDR2 FQGNSA. V lost 3 bases and J lost 1, with 10 bases in between. CDR3 amino acids: CASSFFGTSYEQYF. The CDR3 DNA follows: TGTGCCAGCAGCTTTTTCGGGACTTCCTACGAGCAGTACTTC.

This chain uses TRBV3-1 (or the pseudogene TRBV3-2) with TRBJ2-3, with 8 bases matching TRBD2. The CDR3 has 14 amino acids. The V gene's germline CDR1 is LGHDT and CDR2 YNNKEL (reference sequence). V shed 4 bases, J shed 5 bases, and the junction held 5 bases outside the gene matches. The CDR3 DNA follows: TGTGCCAGCAGCCCCGGACTAGCAGGAGATACGCAGTATTTT. Translation: CASSPGLAGDTQYF.

This chain links TRBV29-1 with TRBJ2-1; 10 bases align to TRBD1. This CDR3 is built from 13 residues. Germline trimming cut 6 bases from V and 6 bases from J; bases unmatched to any gene: 5. Germline V gene sequence: CDR1 SQVTM, CDR2 ANQGSEA. CDR3 sequence: CSVTGTGVNEQFF. The CDR3 DNA reads as TGCAGCGTAACCGGGACAGGGGTCAATGAGCAGTTCTTC.

V is TRBV10-3 and J is TRBJ1-3; 8 bases are shared with TRBD1. Germline lookup yields CDR1 ENHRY and CDR2 SYGVKD. J was trimmed by 0 bases and V by 10 bases; bases with no gene match: 8. This CDR3 region has 15 residues. This chain's CDR3 is CATTRDRSSGNTIYF. CDR3 bases: TGTGCCACTACTAGGGACAGGAGCTCTGGAAACACCATATATTTT.

The rearrangement joins TRBV6-5 to TRBJ2-4; 8 bases align to TRBD1. The CDR3 is made up of 14 amino acids. V was pared by 5 bases and J by 5 bases, with 5 bases of the junction left unmatched. The germline V gene encodes CDR1 MNHEY and CDR2 SVGAGI. CDR3 in DNA: TGTGCCAGCAGTACCGGGACAGGTCAAAACATTCAGTACTTC. It is translated as CASSTGTGQNIQYF.